This T cell receptor beta chain was sequenced during a study of Graves' ophthalmopathy and Graves' hyperthyroidism. As for the study in general: Untreated patients at initial diagnosis provided peripheral blood. General study findings and limits: Clonotypes were expanded in thyroid at above 0.001 frequency, and most also appeared in blood.

RNA transcripts served as template for amplifying TCR beta CDR3 sequences. In the first round, RT-PCR was carried out with HTBI primers, and a multiplex PCR formed the second round. TCRdb independently ran MiXCR on the multiplex PCR reads; one entry per CDR3 protein. The sample lists about 500,000 distinct CDR3 sequences, approximately 15% occurring once. This clonotype occurred many times. Its matching antigen is unknown. Orbital computed tomography, thyroid ultrasound, TRAb, serum thyroxine and clinical symptoms formed the basis of diagnosis. PBMCs came from roughly 10 ml of fresh peripheral blood. The CDR3 is 15 amino acids. Trimming left V 5 bases short and J 0 bases short, with 13 bases between. Germline V lookup: CDR1 LGHNT, CDR2 FRNRAP.

The sequence derives from a woman between 25 and 40 years old with Graves' ophthalmopathy. The V call is TRBV12-5, the J call TRBJ2-5; perhaps D is TRBD1 or TRBD2 (5 bases each). Input material: blood. The CDR3 sequence: CASGLGTGDQETQYF. Written as DNA, the CDR3 is TGTGCTAGTGGTCTAGGGACCGGTGACCAAGAGACCCAGTACTTC.